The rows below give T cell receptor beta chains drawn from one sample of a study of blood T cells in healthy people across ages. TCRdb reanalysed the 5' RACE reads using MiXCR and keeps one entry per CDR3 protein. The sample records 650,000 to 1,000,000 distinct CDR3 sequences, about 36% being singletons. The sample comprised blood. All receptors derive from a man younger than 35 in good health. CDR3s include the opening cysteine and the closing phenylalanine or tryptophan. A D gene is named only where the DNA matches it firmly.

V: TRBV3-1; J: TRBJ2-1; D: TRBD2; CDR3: CVSSQTGGGANEQFF
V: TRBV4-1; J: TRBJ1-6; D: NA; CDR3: CASSQGHDYNSPLHF
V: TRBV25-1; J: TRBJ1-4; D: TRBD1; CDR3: CASSEYGQGAEKLFF
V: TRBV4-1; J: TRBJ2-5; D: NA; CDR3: CASSQDGTGERLQETQYF
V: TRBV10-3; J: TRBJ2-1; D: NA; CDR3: CAIMGRRYNEQFF
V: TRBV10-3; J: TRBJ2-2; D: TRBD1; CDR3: CAINGQGSTGELFF
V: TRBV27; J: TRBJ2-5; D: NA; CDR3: CASSLYLPQETQYF
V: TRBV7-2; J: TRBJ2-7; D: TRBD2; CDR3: CASTLAGSSYEQYF
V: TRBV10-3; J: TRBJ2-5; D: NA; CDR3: CAISEGYRGETQYF
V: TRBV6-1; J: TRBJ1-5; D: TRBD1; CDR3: CASSEPGTGDQPQHF
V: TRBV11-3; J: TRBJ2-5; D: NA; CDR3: CASSFGQKETQYF
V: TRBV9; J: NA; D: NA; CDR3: CASRPGASGAYNEQYF
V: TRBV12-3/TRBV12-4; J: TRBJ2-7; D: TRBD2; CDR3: CASGAGGYEQYF
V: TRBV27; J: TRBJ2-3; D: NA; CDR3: CASSLSRRPGGGTDTQYF
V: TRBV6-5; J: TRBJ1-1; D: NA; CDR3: CASSYASLAITEAFF